These 24 T cell receptor beta chains were all obtained from the same sample, sequenced in a study of OX40 agonist ivuxolimab in advanced cancers. Here immunoSEQ multiplex PCR was the method, and the copy in TCRdb shows in-frame clones only, minus some. The sample shows around 50,000 clones, 94% of them seen only once. This sample comprised CD4+ or CD8+ T cells sorted from blood, obtained in a trial of the OX40 agonist ivuxolimab. All receptors derive from an adult with an advanced solid tumor such as melanoma, head and neck, liver or kidney cancer.

V is TRBV19 and J is TRBJ1-1; D unclear. This CDR3 contains 14 residues. Per the germline V gene, CDR1 is LNHDA and CDR2 is SQIVND (reference sequence). Trimming shortened V by 4 bases and J by 4 bases, and 13 bases separated the two germline ends. For the CDR3, the DNA is TGTGCCAGTAGTACGTATGGGGTTAGCACTGAAGCTTTCTTT. Residues: CASSTYGVSTEAFF.

This rearrangement joins TRBV30 to TRBJ1-5; D may be TRBD1 (5 bases). Germline CDR1 GTSNPN, CDR2 SVGIG (reference sequence). Between the trimmed V and J ends, which lost 8 bases and 5 bases, there was a span of 16 bases. This CDR3 contains 13 residues. This CDR3 is CAGQGGQDQPQHF. The DNA of the CDR3 is TGTGCCGGCCAGGGAGGCCAGGATCAGCCCCAGCATTTT.

V gene TRBV28 combines with J gene TRBJ1-2; no clear D. V was pared by 2 bases and J by 4 bases, with 11 bases between. CDR1 is MDHEN and CDR2 is SYDVKM in the germline V gene. The CDR3 sequence is 14 residues long. CDR3 loop: CASSLKASGYGYTF. The CDR3 coding sequence is TGTGCCAGCAGTTTAAAGGCATCCGGCTATGGCTACACCTTC.

V is TRBV27 and J is TRBJ2-1, with D maybe TRBD1 (5 bases). The V end lost 5 bases, the J end lost 2 bases, and 16 bases lay between the germline ends. This CDR3 contains 16 residues. Germline V gene data show CDR1 as MNHEY and CDR2 as SMNVEV (reference sequence). CDR3 amino acids: CASSPEVRVTYNEQFF. Written as DNA, the CDR3 is TGTGCCAGCAGTCCCGAGGTCAGGGTGACCTACAATGAGCAGTTCTTC.

The chain combines TRBV7-6 with TRBJ2-1; the match to TRBD2 covers 8 bases. Germline CDR1 and CDR2: SGHVS and FNYEAQ. This CDR3 spans 15 amino acids. Losses at the gene ends were 1 base for V and 8 bases for J; bases not matched to a gene: 7. CDR3 protein: CASSLEAGATDEQFF. The CDR3 nucleotides read TGTGCCAGCAGCTTAGAAGCGGGAGCCACGGATGAGCAGTTCTTC.

The chain couples TRBV18 to TRBJ2-5; D is possibly TRBD1 (6 bases). This CDR3 spans 14 amino acids. Germline CDR1 is KGHSH and CDR2 is LQKENI. Trimming removed 5 bases from V and 5 bases from J, with 15 bases in between. The CDR3 DNA follows: TGTGCCAGCTCAGCGACAGGAGACGGGGAGACCCAGTACTTC. This codes for CASSATGDGETQYF.

The gene calls are TRBV28 and TRBJ2-7; possibly TRBD1 or TRBD2 for D (5 bases each). The CDR3 is 15 residues long. Germline CDR1 and CDR2: MDHEN and SYDVKM. Between the trimmed V and J ends, which lost 5 bases and 8 bases, there was a span of 22 bases. Here the CDR3 reads CASSPRIGTRTQQYF. CDR3 bases: TGTGCCAGCAGTCCCAGAATAGGGACCCGGACTCAGCAGTACTTC.

The chain recombines TRBV15 with TRBJ2-3, with D tentatively TRBD1 (5 bases). In germline, CDR1 is LNHNV, CDR2 YYDKDF (reference sequence). Trimming took off 6 bases at V and 1 base at J, with 14 bases between the two ends. This CDR3 region has 15 residues. This CDR3 is CATRGATLRTDTQYF. The CDR3 DNA sequence: TGTGCCACCAGAGGGGCGACTTTACGCACAGATACGCAGTATTTT.

The CDR3 DNA reads as TGTGCCAGCAGTGATGCTGGCCAGGGGGCTAGAGAGACCCAGTACTTC. Its protein is CASSDAGQGARETQYF. The gene calls are TRBV25-1 and TRBJ2-5; 8 bases agree with TRBD1. Germline CDR1 and CDR2: MGHDK and SYGVNS. The CDR3 consists of 16 residues. V lost 3 bases to trimming and J lost 4 bases; unmatched junction nucleotides: 10. Supplemented by reference TRBV25-1 and TRBJ2-5, the full variable domain reads EADIYQTPRYLVIGTGKKITLECSQTMGHDKMYWYQQDPGMELHLIHYSYGVNSTEKGDLSSESTVSRIRTEHFPLTLESARPSHTSQYLCASSDAGQGARETQYFGPGTRLLVL.

V gene TRBV7-2 combines with J gene TRBJ2-7; 7 bases line up with TRBD2. Germline assignment: CDR1 SGHTA and CDR2 FQGNSA. This CDR3 comprises 19 residues. J was trimmed by 0 bases and V by 1 base; bases with no gene match: 15. The CDR3 DNA follows: TGTGCCAGCAGCTTAGTCGGCGCGGGAGTTCTTGACCCCTCCTACGAGCAGTACTTC. Protein sequence: CASSLVGAGVLDPSYEQYF. The complete variable domain, with remaining parts taken from reference TRBV7-2 and TRBJ2-7, reads GAGVSQSPSNKVTEKGKDVELRCDPISGHTALYWYRQSLGQGLEFLIYFQGNSAPDKSGLPSDRFSAERTGGSVSTLTIQRTQQEDSAVYLCASSLVGAGVLDPSYEQYFGPGTRLTVT.

This clone came up a few times. This chain joins TRBV28 and TRBJ2-1; TRBD2 aligns across 13 bases. The CDR3 length is 15 residues. Germline CDR1 MDHEN, CDR2 SYDVKM. J was trimmed by 8 bases and V by 6 bases; bases with no gene match: 7. Here the CDR3 reads CASRLGLAGWDEQFF. The DNA of the CDR3 is TGTGCCAGCAGACTGGGACTAGCGGGATGGGATGAGCAGTTCTTC.

In DNA form, the CDR3 reads TGCGCCAGCAGCCGCCAGCCCGACGAGCAGTACTTC. Residues: CASSRQPDEQYF. The J gene is TRBJ2-7, the V gene TRBV5-1; D is uncertain. The CDR3 totals 12 residues. Trimming cost V 4 bases and J 5 bases, with 10 bases left between them. Per the germline V gene, CDR1 is SGHRS and CDR2 is YFSETQ.

Here the CDR3 DNA reads TGTGCCAGCAGTTTGCTCGGCACAGATACGCAGTATTTT. Translation: CASSLLGTDTQYF. The rearrangement links TRBV28 to TRBJ2-3; no definite D call. This CDR3 is built from 13 residues. Germline-derived CDR1 and CDR2 are MDHEN and SYDVKM. V lost 3 bases, J lost 1 base, and 5 bases lay in between.

Points on this clone: Given the absence of the conserved phenylalanine or tryptophan at the CDR3 end, a read error is likely. No DNA is shown, since the ends of the CDR3 on it are uncertain; the CDR3 is the one TCRdb lists. The CDR3 is CASSQGTGEGV. The chain recombines TRBV2 with TRBJ1-2. Looked up from germline, CDR1 is SNHLY and CDR2 is FYNNEI. The CDR3 spans 11 amino acids, including both terminal residues.

V and J are TRBV27 and TRBJ1-1; D ambiguous. V shed 4 bases and J shed 8 bases, with 14 bases lying between them. This CDR3 spans 13 amino acids. Germline lookup yields CDR1 MNHEY and CDR2 SMNVEV (reference sequence). CDR3 bases: TGTGCCAGCAGTTCCATGGGGAGCGGCGAAGCTTTCTTT. Translating gives CASSSMGSGEAFF.

Only one count was recorded for this clone. This chain joins TRBV4-1 and TRBJ2-7; 13 bases match TRBD2. Germline V gene data show CDR1 as MGHRA and CDR2 as YSYEKL. V was clipped by 1 base and J by 9 bases; unmatched bases: 6. There are 15 residues in the CDR3. The CDR3 DNA follows: TGCGCCAGCAGCCAAGGGACTAGCGGGAGTCCGGGGCAGTACTTC. The encoded protein is CASSQGTSGSPGQYF.

The chain is built from TRBV10-3 and TRBJ2-7; no clear D gene. CDR3 length: 15 amino acids. The germline gives CDR1 ENHRY, CDR2 SYGVKD. The V gene lost 0 bases and the J gene lost 3 bases, with 12 bases spanning the gap. CDR3 DNA: TGTGCCATCAGTGAGTCAAAGGGATTTATCTACGAGCAGTACTTC. Residues: CAISESKGFIYEQYF.

This chain links TRBV7-9 with TRBJ2-1; 8 nucleotides line up with TRBD2. Losses at the gene ends were 2 bases for V and 2 bases for J; bases not matched to a gene: 5. Germline lookup yields CDR1 SEHNR and CDR2 FQNEAQ (reference sequence). The CDR3 length is 16 residues. In DNA, the CDR3 is TGTGCCAGCAGCTTAATTGGGACTAGTGCCTACAATGAGCAGTTCTTC. It is translated as CASSLIGTSAYNEQFF.

V usage is TRBV25-1 and J usage is TRBJ2-1; perhaps TRBD2 as D (7 bases). The CDR3 is 14 residues long. Germline V CDR1 and CDR2: MGHDK, SYGVNS. V gave up 3 bases and J gave up 10 bases, with 16 bases separating them. The CDR3 region is CASSDLRGPVEQFF. CDR3 in DNA: TGTGCCAGCAGTGATTTGCGGGGGCCGGTCGAGCAGTTCTTC.

J is TRBJ2-5 and V is TRBV30; D is ambiguous. Germline loops: CDR1 GTSNPN, CDR2 SVGIG (reference sequence). The CDR3 loop spans 15 amino acids. Trimming took 3 bases from V and 2 from J, leaving 16 bases between them. Here the CDR3 DNA reads TGTGCCTGGAGCATGTACATGGGATCTCAAGAGACCCAGTACTTC. Protein: CAWSMYMGSQETQYF.

The chain joins TRBV7-8 to TRBJ2-7, with unresolved D. The CDR3 runs to 14 residues. The ends were cut back, 1 base at V and 5 bases at J, with 12 bases in the middle. Looked up from germline, CDR1 is SGHVS and CDR2 is FQNEAQ. CDR3 in amino acids: CASSLEQLVDEQYF. CDR3 nucleotide sequence: TGTGCCAGCAGCTTAGAGCAGCTAGTAGACGAGCAGTACTTC.

The chain links TRBV19 to TRBJ2-7, with 7 bases identical to TRBD2. The V and J ends lost 3 bases and 0 bases, in that order; junction bases with no gene match: 2. The CDR3 covers 14 residues. The germline V gene encodes CDR1 LNHDA and CDR2 SQIVND (reference sequence). CDR3 residues: CASSMGGSSYEQYF. The CDR3 DNA reads as TGTGCCAGTAGTATGGGCGGGAGCTCCTACGAGCAGTACTTC.

This clone was recorded a few times. V and J are TRBV12-5 and TRBJ2-3, with D perhaps assigned TRBD1 or TRBD2 (5 bases each). CDR3 length equals 14 residues. Trimming stripped 10 bases from V and 1 base from J, with 15 bases between. Germline-derived CDR1 and CDR2 are LGHNT and FRNRAP. The CDR3 region has the DNA TGTGCTACCGTAAGGGGACGCGGCACAGATACGCAGTATTTT. Translation: CATVRGRGTDTQYF.

This chain connects TRBV5-1 to TRBJ2-5, with D possibly TRBD2 on 6 matching bases. The V gene's germline CDR1 is SGHRS and CDR2 YFSETQ. V lost 4 bases to trimming and J lost 1 base, with 11 bases between them. The CDR3 runs to 14 residues. The CDR3 sequence: CASSLGSSQETQYF. As DNA, the CDR3 is TGCGCCAGCAGCCTCGGGAGCAGCCAAGAGACCCAGTACTTC. The whole variable domain, filled in from reference TRBV5-1 and TRBJ2-5, reads KAGVTQTPRYLIKTRGQQVTLSCSPISGHRSVSWYQQTPGQGLQFLFEYFSETQRNKGNFPGRFSGRQFSNSRSEMNVSTLELGDSALYLCASSLGSSQETQYFGPGTRLLVL.